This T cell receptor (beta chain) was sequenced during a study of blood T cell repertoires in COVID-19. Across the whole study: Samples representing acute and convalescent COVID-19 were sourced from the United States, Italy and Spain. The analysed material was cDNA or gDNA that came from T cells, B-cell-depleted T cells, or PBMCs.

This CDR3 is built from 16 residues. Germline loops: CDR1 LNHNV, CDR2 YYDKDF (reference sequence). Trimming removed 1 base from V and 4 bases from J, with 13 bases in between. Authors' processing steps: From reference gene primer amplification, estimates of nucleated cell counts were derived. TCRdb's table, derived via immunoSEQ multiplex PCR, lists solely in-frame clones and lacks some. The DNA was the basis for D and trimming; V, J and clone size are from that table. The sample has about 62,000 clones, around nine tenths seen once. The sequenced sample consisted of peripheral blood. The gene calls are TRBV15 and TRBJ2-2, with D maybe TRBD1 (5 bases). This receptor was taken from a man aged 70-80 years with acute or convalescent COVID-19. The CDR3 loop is CATSRVARAVTGELFF. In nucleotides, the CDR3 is TGTGCCACCAGCAGAGTAGCCAGGGCGGTCACCGGGGAGCTGTTTTTT.